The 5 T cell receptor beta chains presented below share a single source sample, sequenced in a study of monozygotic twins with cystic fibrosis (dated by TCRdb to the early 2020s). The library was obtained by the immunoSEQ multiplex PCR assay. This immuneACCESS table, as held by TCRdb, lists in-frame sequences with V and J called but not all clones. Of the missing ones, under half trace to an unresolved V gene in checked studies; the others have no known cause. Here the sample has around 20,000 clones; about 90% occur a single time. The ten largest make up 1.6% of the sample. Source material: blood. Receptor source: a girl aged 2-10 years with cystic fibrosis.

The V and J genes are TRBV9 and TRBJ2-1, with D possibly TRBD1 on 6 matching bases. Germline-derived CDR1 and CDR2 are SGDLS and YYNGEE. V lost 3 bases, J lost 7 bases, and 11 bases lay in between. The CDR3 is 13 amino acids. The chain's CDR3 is CASSGPRGNEQFF. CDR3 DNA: TGTGCCAGCAGCGGACCGAGGGGGAATGAGCAGTTCTTC.

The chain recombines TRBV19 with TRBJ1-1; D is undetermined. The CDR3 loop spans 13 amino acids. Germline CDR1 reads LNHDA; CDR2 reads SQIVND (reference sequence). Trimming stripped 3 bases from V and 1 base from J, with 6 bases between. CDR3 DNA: TGTGCCAGTAGTATGTTCAGGAACACTGAAGCTTTCTTT. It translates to CASSMFRNTEAFF.

The CDR3 reads CASSRTSGDEQYF. CDR3 sequence (DNA): TGTGCCAGCAGCCGGACTAGCGGGGACGAGCAGTACTTC. The gene calls are TRBV7-8 and TRBJ2-7, with 12 bases identical to TRBD2. The CDR3 is 13 amino acids. Per germline, CDR1 SGHVS and CDR2 FQNEAQ. V dropped 5 bases and J dropped 5; count of bases not matched to a gene: 1.

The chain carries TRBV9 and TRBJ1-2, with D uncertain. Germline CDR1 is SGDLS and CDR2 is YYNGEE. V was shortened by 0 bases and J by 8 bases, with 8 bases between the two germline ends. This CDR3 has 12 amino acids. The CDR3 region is CASSVERGGYTF. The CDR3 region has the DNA TGTGCCAGCAGCGTAGAGAGAGGCGGCTACACCTTC.

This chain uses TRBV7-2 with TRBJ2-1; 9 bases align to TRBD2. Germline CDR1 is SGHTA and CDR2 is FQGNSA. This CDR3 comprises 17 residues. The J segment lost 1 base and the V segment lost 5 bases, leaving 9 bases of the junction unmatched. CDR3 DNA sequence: TGTGCCAGCAGCCATCGGGTAGCGGGAGTTTCCTACAATGAGCAGTTCTTC. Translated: CASSHRVAGVSYNEQFF.